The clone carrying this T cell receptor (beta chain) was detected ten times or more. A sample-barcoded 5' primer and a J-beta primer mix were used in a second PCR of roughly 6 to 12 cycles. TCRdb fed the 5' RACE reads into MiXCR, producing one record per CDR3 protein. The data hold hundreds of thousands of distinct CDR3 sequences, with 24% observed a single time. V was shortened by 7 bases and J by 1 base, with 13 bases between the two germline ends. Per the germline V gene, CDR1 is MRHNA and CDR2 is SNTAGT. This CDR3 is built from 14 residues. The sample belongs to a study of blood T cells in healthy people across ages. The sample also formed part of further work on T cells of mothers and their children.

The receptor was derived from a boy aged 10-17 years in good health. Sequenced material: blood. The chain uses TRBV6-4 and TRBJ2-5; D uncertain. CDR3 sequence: CASKVMDLQETQYF. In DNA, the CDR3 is TGTGCCAGCAAGGTGATGGACCTCCAAGAGACCCAGTACTTC.